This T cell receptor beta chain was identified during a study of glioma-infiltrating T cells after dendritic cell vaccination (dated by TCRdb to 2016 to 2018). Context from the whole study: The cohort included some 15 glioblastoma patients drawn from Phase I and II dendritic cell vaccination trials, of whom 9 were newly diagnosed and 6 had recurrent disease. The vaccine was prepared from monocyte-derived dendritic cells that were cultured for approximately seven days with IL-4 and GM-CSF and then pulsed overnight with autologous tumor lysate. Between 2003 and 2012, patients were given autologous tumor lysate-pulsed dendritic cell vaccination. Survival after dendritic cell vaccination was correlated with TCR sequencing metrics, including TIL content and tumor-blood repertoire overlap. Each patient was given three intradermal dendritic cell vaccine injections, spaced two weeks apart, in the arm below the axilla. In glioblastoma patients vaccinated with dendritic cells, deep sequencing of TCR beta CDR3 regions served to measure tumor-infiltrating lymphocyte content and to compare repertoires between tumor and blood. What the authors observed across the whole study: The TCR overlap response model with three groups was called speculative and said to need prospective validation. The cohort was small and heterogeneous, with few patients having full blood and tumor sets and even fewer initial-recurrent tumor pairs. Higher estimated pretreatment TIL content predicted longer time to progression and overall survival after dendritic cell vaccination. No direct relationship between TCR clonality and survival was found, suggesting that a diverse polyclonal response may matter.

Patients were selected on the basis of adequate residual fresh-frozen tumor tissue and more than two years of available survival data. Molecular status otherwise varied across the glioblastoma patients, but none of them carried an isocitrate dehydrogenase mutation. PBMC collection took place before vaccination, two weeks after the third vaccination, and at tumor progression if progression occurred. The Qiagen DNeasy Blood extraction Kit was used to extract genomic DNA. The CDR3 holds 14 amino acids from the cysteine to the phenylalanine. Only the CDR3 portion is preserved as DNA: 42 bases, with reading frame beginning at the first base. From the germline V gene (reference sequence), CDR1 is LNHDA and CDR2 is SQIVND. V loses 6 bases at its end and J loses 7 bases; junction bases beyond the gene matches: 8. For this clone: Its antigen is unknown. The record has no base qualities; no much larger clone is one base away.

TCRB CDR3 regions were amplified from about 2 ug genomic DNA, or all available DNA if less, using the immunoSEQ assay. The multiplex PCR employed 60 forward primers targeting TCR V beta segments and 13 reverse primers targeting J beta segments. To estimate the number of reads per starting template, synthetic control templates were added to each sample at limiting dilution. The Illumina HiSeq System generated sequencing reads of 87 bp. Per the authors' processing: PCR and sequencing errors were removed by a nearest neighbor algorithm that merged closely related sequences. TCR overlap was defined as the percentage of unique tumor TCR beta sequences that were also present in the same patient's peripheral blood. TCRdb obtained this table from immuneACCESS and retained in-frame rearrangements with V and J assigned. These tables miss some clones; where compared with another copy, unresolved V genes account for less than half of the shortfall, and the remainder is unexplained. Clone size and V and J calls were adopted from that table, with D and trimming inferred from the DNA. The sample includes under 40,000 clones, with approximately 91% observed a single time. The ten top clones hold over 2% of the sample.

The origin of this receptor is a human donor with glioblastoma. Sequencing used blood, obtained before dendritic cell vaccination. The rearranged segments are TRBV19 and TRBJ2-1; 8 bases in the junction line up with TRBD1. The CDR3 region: CASSGQGFGNEQFF. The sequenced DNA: TGTGCCAGTAGCGGACAGGGTTTTGGTAATGAGCAGTTCTTC.